This passage covers 26 T cell receptor beta chains from one sample sequenced in a study of glioma-infiltrating T cells. Amplification of TCR alpha and beta CDR3 regions from RNA used iRepertoire nested multiplex PCR. TCRdb passed the multiplex PCR reads through MiXCR, listing each CDR3 protein once. This table has approximately 130,000 distinct CDR3 sequences, 24% appearing once. Sample: glioma tissue, nonneoplastic brain tissue, or PBMCs (not recorded which). Receptors were obtained from a human donor with low-grade glioma or glioblastoma, undergoing nonglioma brain surgery, or in good health (not recorded which).

This chain connects TRBV27 to TRBJ2-5, with TRBD2 matching 9 bases. Trimming removed 0 bases from V and 1 base from J; junction bases left unmatched: 6. Germline assignment: CDR1 MNHEY and CDR2 SMNVEV (reference sequence). The CDR3 extends over 17 amino acids. The chain's CDR3 is CASSLSPAGGIQETQYF. The CDR3, as DNA: TGTGCCAGCAGTTTATCCCCAGCGGGGGGAATCCAAGAGACCCAGTACTTC.

Regarding this clonotype: With a much larger clone just one base away, this may be a read error. J is TRBJ1-1 and V is TRBV2, with D possibly TRBD1 on 5 matching bases. This CDR3 contains 8 residues. Germline V lookup: CDR1 SNHLY, CDR2 FYNNEI. CDR3 sequence (DNA): TGTGCCAGCAGAGGGGCTCCCTTT. Its protein product is CASRGAPF.

As concerns this clonotype: A single base separates this from a much larger clone, so it may be a read error. This chain connects TRBV7-9 to TRBJ2-1; D call uncertain. The CDR3 covers 11 residues. The germline CDR1 and CDR2 sequences are SEHNR and FQNEAQ (reference sequence). In nucleotides, the CDR3 is TGTGCCAGCGGCTTATATAGTGAGCAGTTCTTC. Protein: CASGLYSEQFF.

The chain carries TRBV2 and TRBJ2-4; 7 bases line up with TRBD1. Germline CDR1 is SNHLY and CDR2 is FYNNEI. This CDR3 spans 15 amino acids. V gave up 10 bases and J gave up 1 base; unmatched junction bases: 10. CDR3 in amino acids: CATQGQPLAKNIQYF. The CDR3 DNA follows: TGTGCCACCCAGGGACAGCCGCTGGCCAAAAACATTCAGTACTTC.

CDR3 DNA: TGTGCCAGCAGTGACGCAGGGATCACCTACTACGAGCAGTACGTC. It translates to CASSDAGITYYEQYV. V and J are TRBV2 and TRBJ2-7; possibly TRBD1 for D (5 bases). Trimming stripped 3 bases from V and 3 bases from J, with 15 bases between. CDR3 size: 15 residues. The germline gives CDR1 SNHLY, CDR2 FYNNEI.

In its sample, this clonotype was seen a few times. The genes are TRBV29-1 and TRBJ1-1; D gene ambiguous. The V gene's germline CDR1 is SQVTM and CDR2 ANQGSEA. The CDR3 is made up of 12 amino acids. V was clipped by 0 bases and J by 4 bases, with 6 bases between them. The CDR3 loop reads CSVEDRSTEAFF. As DNA, the CDR3 is TGCAGCGTTGAAGATCGGAGCACTGAAGCTTTCTTT.

This clonotype was seen only a few times. This sequence joins TRBV24-1 and TRBJ2-1, with TRBD2 identical over 7 bases. The ends lost 5 bases at V and 2 bases at J; junction bases unmatched: 5. The CDR3 consists of 15 residues. Germline V gene data show CDR1 as KGHDR and CDR2 as SFDVKD. CDR3 coding DNA: TGTGCCACCAGTGCTGACGGACTAGCCTACAATGAGCAGTTCTTC. It encodes CATSADGLAYNEQFF.

The CDR3 sequence is CAIRRDDGTEAFF. CDR3 sequence (DNA): TGTGCCATACGCCGGGACGACGGCACTGAAGCTTTCTTT. V usage is TRBV10-3 and J usage is TRBJ1-1; TRBD1 might be the D (5 bases). The CDR3 is 13 amino acids. Germline CDR1 is ENHRY and CDR2 is SYGVKD. Trimming took off 9 bases at V and 4 bases at J, with 15 bases between the two ends.

The chain joins TRBV24-1 to TRBJ1-5; no reliable D call. The CDR3 is made up of 16 amino acids. V was pared by 3 bases and J by 2 bases, with 13 bases between. The germline V gene has CDR1 KGHDR and CDR2 SFDVKD. The CDR3 nucleotides are TGTGCCACCAGTGATCCGGACCCGGAGGGCAATCAGCCCCAGCATTTT. It codes for CATSDPDPEGNQPQHF.

This sequence joins TRBV20-1 and TRBJ1-2; the match to TRBD1 covers 10 bases. Germline assignment: CDR1 DFQATT and CDR2 SNEGSKA (reference sequence). V trimming: 0 bases; J trimming: 4 bases; junction bases outside the gene matches: 5. The CDR3 extends over 15 amino acids. The DNA of the CDR3 is TGCAGTGCTAGAGACAAGGGACAGGGGAGCTATGGCTACACCTTC. Its protein product is CSARDKGQGSYGYTF.

The chain uses TRBV29-1 and TRBJ2-5, with 7 positions matching TRBD2. The CDR3 spans 14 residues. The junction had 6 bases not matched to a gene; V was cut back by 3 bases and J by 2 bases. Germline-derived CDR1 and CDR2 are SQVTM and ANQGSEA. The CDR3 loop reads CSVDPGTTQETQYF. The CDR3 nucleotides read TGCAGCGTTGACCCCGGGACTACGCAAGAGACCCAGTACTTC.

The genes are TRBV29-1 and TRBJ1-2, with no clear D. The CDR3 has 13 amino acids. Trimming removed 4 bases from V and 0 bases from J, with 9 bases in between. Per germline, CDR1 SQVTM and CDR2 ANQGSEA. The CDR3 nucleotides read TGCAGCGTTGGCGGCAGAACTAACTATGGCTACACCTTC. It specifies CSVGGRTNYGYTF.

To note about this clonotype: One junction end does not reproduce the germline sequence, and a read error may be involved. This chain joins TRBV13 and TRBJ2-3, with D possibly being TRBD2 (6 bases). Germline values: CDR1 PRHDT, CDR2 FYEKMQ (reference sequence). The CDR3 spans 15 residues. The CDR3 DNA sequence: TGTGCCAGCAGCGTAGGAGGGATAGCGGCAGATACGCAGTATTTT. Protein: CASSVGGIAADTQYF.

With regard to this clonotype: Given a much more abundant clone one base away, this may be a read error. This sequence joins TRBV28 and TRBJ1-1, with a weak D call TRBD1 (5 bases). The V gene's germline CDR1 is MDHEN and CDR2 SYDVKM. The CDR3 covers 12 residues. The CDR3 loop is CASRQLGGEDFF. The CDR3 bases are TGTGCCAGCAGACAACTCGGGGGAGAAGATTTCTTT.

V usage is TRBV20-1 and J usage is TRBJ2-1, with 14 bases lining up with TRBD2. This CDR3 spans 15 amino acids. CDR1 and CDR2 from the germline V gene are DFQATT and SNEGSKA (reference sequence). V shed 4 bases and J 5 bases; nucleotides not matched to a gene: 4. The CDR3 is CSATRTSGGNNEQFF. The CDR3 DNA reads as TGCAGTGCTACTCGGACTAGCGGGGGGAACAATGAGCAGTTCTTC.

At least ten counts were recorded for this clonotype. V is TRBV4-1 and J is TRBJ1-5, with D maybe TRBD1 (5 bases). This CDR3 is built from 15 residues. Germline CDR1 MGHRA, CDR2 YSYEKL. The germline V and J ends were trimmed by 2 bases and 4 bases, with 12 bases remaining between them. In DNA form, the CDR3 reads TGCGCCAGCAGCCAACCGGGACGGTCTAATCAGCCCCAGCATTTT. Translating it yields CASSQPGRSNQPQHF.

The chain joins TRBV27 to TRBJ1-2; the D gene is possibly TRBD1 (5 bases). The CDR3 contains 14 residues. V lost 6 bases to trimming and J lost 8 bases, with 19 bases between them. Per the germline V gene, CDR1 is MNHEY and CDR2 is SMNVEV (reference sequence). In nucleotides, the CDR3 is TGTGCCAGCAGCGCACAGACGGGGACCAACGGCTACACCTTC. This sequence encodes CASSAQTGTNGYTF.

The chain joins TRBV14 to TRBJ2-2; D ambiguous. CDR3 size: 15 residues. Germline loops: CDR1 SGHDN, CDR2 FVKESK. The V end was cut by 4 bases, the J end by 0 bases, with 9 bases between. The CDR3 DNA follows: TGTGCCAGCAGCCGGCAGGCTGCGAACACCGGGGAGCTGTTTTTT. The encoded protein is CASSRQAANTGELFF.

The rearrangement links TRBV28 to TRBJ1-4, with D tentatively TRBD1 (6 bases). The CDR3 sequence is 11 residues long. With 4 bases removed from V and 12 bases from J, the gap between germline ends came to 9 bases. The V gene's germline CDR1 is MDHEN and CDR2 SYDVKM. CDR3 DNA sequence: TGTGCCAGCAGTTCGTCAGGGGAACTGTTTTTT. It codes for CASSSSGELFF.

This clonotype came up a few times. V gene TRBV28 combines with J gene TRBJ1-2, with 7 bases identical to TRBD1. V was pared by 0 bases and J by 3 bases, with 7 bases of the junction left unmatched. Germline V gene lookup returns CDR1 MDHEN and CDR2 SYDVKM. The CDR3 has 16 residues. The CDR3 reads CASSLWTDREDYGYTF. The CDR3 DNA sequence: TGTGCCAGCAGTTTATGGACCGACAGGGAAGACTATGGCTACACCTTC.

This clonotype was observed a single time. A much larger clone differs by one base, so this may be a read error. The genes are TRBV14 and TRBJ1-1, with TRBD1 as a possible D gene (5 bases). CDR1 is SGHDN, CDR2 FVKESK, per germline. This CDR3 is 13 amino acids long. The CDR3 spells CASSLQGYTEDFF. CDR3 coding DNA: TGTGCCAGCAGCCTGCAGGGTTACACTGAAGATTTCTTT.

The sample holds a few counts of this clonotype. V gene TRBV5-4 combines with J gene TRBJ2-5, with a tentative D call TRBD1 (6 bases). The germline V gene encodes CDR1 SGHNT and CDR2 YYREEE (reference sequence). V lost 5 bases and J lost 3, with 14 bases in between. The CDR3 length is 14 residues. Here the CDR3 reads CASRGDTREETQYF. CDR3 coding DNA: TGTGCCAGCAGAGGGGACACCCGGGAAGAGACCCAGTACTTC.

This clonotype was found many times. The chain recombines TRBV7-2 with TRBJ1-2, with 9 bases aligning to TRBD1. V shed 3 bases and J 4 bases; nucleotides not matched to a gene: 3. Per germline, CDR1 SGHTA and CDR2 FQGNSA. CDR3 length: 14 residues. The CDR3 here is CASSLGQGLYGYTF. The CDR3 bases are TGTGCCAGCAGCTTGGGACAGGGCCTCTATGGCTACACCTTC.

A remark on this clonotype: A read error may be the cause here, since a much bigger clone is one base away. This chain joins TRBV28 and TRBJ2-5; the D is unclear. The CDR3 covers 14 residues. Germline values: CDR1 MDHEN, CDR2 SYDVKM. DNA of the CDR3: TGTGCCAGCAGTTTATCTGGGCCCAAAGAGAGCCAGTACTTC. This sequence encodes CASSLSGPKESQYF.

This clonotype was seen ten or more times. The rearrangement links TRBV28 to TRBJ2-1; D assignment may be TRBD1 or TRBD2 (6 bases each). Germline V gene sequence: CDR1 MDHEN, CDR2 SYDVKM. V shed 10 bases and J shed 8 bases, with 24 bases lying between them. The CDR3 is made up of 15 amino acids. CDR3 in DNA: TGTGCCATACTCGACGGGGGCCCCCGGAACGATGAGCAGTTCTTC. As protein: CAILDGGPRNDEQFF.

The rearrangement joins TRBV5-1 to TRBJ1-1; 7 bases fit TRBD1. The CDR3 covers 15 residues. V lost 0 bases, J lost 4 bases, and 6 bases stayed unmatched. CDR1 is SGHRS and CDR2 is YFSETQ in the germline V gene. The CDR3 DNA reads as TGCGCCAGCAGCTTGGACCATAACAGGGGCACTGAAGCTTTCTTT. Its translation is CASSLDHNRGTEAFF. The entire variable domain, with the rest obtained from reference TRBV5-1 and TRBJ1-1, is as follows: KAGVTQTPRYLIKTRGQQVTLSCSPISGHRSVSWYQQTPGQGLQFLFEYFSETQRNKGNFPGRFSGRQFSNSRSEMNVSTLELGDSALYLCASSLDHNRGTEAFFGQGTRLTVV.